This paragraph reports one TCR beta chain. This clone is considered large (0.1 to 1%). Its target antigen remains unknown. Per-nucleotide qualities are absent, and no much larger clonotype sits a single base away. The source of the sample is a study of sequential checkpoint blockade in melanoma (dated by TCRdb to between 2018 and 2020). Study-level background: Patients were assigned by 1:1 randomization to either first-line nivolumab followed by ipilimumab (arm A) or ipilimumab followed by nivolumab (arm B). DNA from roughly 90 melanoma tumor samples collected before treatment underwent TCRbeta immunosequencing. Maintenance nivolumab came after each of the two trial sequences. Twenty-two patients had matched tumor biopsies taken before treatment and at week 13, after single-agent nivolumab (arm A) or ipilimumab (arm B). In 60% to 85% of the matched pre- and post-treatment tumor biopsy pairs, both biopsies came from the same lesion.

TCRbeta CDR3 regions were immunosequenced from genomic DNA with the immunoSEQ Assay. Prior to high-throughput sequencing, genomic DNA was amplified by bias-controlled multiplex PCR. As for the original processing: To quantify the absolute abundance of each unique TCRbeta CDR3 region, the sequences were collapsed and filtered. Clonality was defined as 1 minus Pielou's evenness and was calculated using productive rearrangements only. Tumor T-cell fraction was computed by normalizing TCRbeta template counts to usable DNA, estimated from several housekeeping genes. A previously published method was used to identify clones whose frequencies were significantly greater in on-treatment samples than in baseline samples. TCRdb obtained this table from immuneACCESS and retained in-frame rearrangements with V and J assigned. These tables miss some clones; where compared with another copy, unresolved V genes account for less than half of the shortfall, and the remainder is unexplained. V, J and clone size reflect that table, while D and trimming were determined from the DNA. The sample records about 710 clones, about 17% of which are singletons. Roughly 22% of the sample comes from the top ten.

This specimen's treatment or condition label, interpreted: randomized to nivolumab then ipilimumab (arm A) or the reverse (arm B). None of the patients in the trial had previously been given DNA-damaging chemotherapy. CheckMate 064, a randomized, open-label phase II trial of sequential checkpoint blockade, was the source of the samples, all of which came from patients with melanoma. Tumor TCR sequencing used genomic DNA from formalin-fixed paraffin-embedded (FFPE) tissue samples. Study-wide conclusions, independent of this receptor: Achieving clinical benefit was about 30 times more likely for patients whose tumor T-cell fraction and clonality increased by week 13. The response-prediction model combining TCR metrics and mutation burden needs validation in larger, independent patient cohorts. Tumor T-cell fraction and clonality were correlated with PD-L1 staining and CD8+ T-cell counts, but not with mutational load. Within-arm analyses of tumor T-cell fraction were constrained by small sample sizes and reduced statistical power. In the nivolumab-first arm (arm A), pretreatment tumor TIL clonality was associated with response (P = .04).

This material consisted of tumor tissue (inferred from file names), taken from a patient given nivolumab and ipilimumab in sequence. The receptor comes from a human donor with melanoma.

The DNA sequence is given as TGTGCCAGCAGTACCCACGGGGGGTTTCAGCCCCAGCATTTT. The encoded protein is CASSTHGGFQPQHF. This chain joins TRBV6-8 to TRBJ1-5; TRBD1 might be the D gene, on 5 matching bases. According to the germline V gene, CDR1 reads MNHGY and CDR2 reads SAAAGT. The germline ends are 14 bases apart after V is trimmed by 5 bases and J by 6 bases. CDR3 length: 14 amino acids, cysteine to phenylalanine. The only DNA kept is the CDR3, 42 bases in frame from the first base.